The clone carrying this T cell receptor (beta chain) has a count of ten or more. This sample was included in a study of blood T cells in healthy people across ages. The V gene end was trimmed by 4 bases and the J gene end by 6 bases; junction bases not matched to a gene: 3. The CDR3 runs to 15 residues. Together with a sample-barcoded 5' primer, a J-beta primer mix was included in a second PCR lasting roughly 6 to 12 cycles. TCRdb processed the 5' RACE reads anew with MiXCR; each CDR3 protein has one entry. The sample holds about 810,000 distinct CDR3 sequences, around 36% seen once. The chain couples TRBV12-3 or TRBV12-4 to TRBJ1-6; 10 nucleotides agree with TRBD1. This TCR derives from a man aged 18-30 years in good health. Material for sequencing was blood. CDR3 sequence (DNA): TGTGCCAGCAGTTCGACAGGGGGCTCTAATTCACCCCTCCACTTT. Its translation is CASSSTGGSNSPLHF.